In its sample, the clone carrying this T cell receptor (beta chain) was seen a few times. Its target is not known. MiXCR was run by TCRdb on the multiplex PCR reads, yielding one entry per CDR3 protein. Of over 130,000 distinct CDR3 sequences listed, around a third were seen once; the top ten hold 2.3%. Samples came from axillary lymph nodes draining the breast cancer. These data come from a study of breast tumors, draining lymph nodes, adjacent tissues. Overall study results and limits: Compared with lymph nodes, tumors were less diverse; compared with nontumor tissue, more. Findings are consistent with lymph node origin and intratumoral expansion of most tumor T cells. Luminal-like breast cancer showed significantly higher tumor–nontumor repertoire similarity than basal-like. That most tumor T cells come from lymph nodes remained unproven.

Sequenced material: axillary lymph node tissue. The source of this sequence is a female donor with breast cancer. Some clones in this sample may be carry-over from other donors' samples.

The CDR3 DNA follows: TGTGCCATCAGTGAAAGCCCGGGACTTAGTTCACCCCTCCACTTT. It specifies CAISESPGLSSPLHF. The chain joins TRBV10-3 to TRBJ1-6; weak D call: TRBD1 (5 bases). Per germline, CDR1 ENHRY and CDR2 SYGVKD. The CDR3 runs 15 residues. V was trimmed by 3 bases and J by 9 bases, leaving 15 bases between them.